These 17 T cell receptor beta chains were all obtained from the same sample, sequenced in a study of blood T cells in healthy people across ages. A J-beta primer mix and a sample-barcoded 5' primer were used in a second PCR of about 7 to 12 cycles. TCRdb reanalysed the 5' RACE reads using MiXCR and keeps one entry per CDR3 protein. The sample contains around 580,000 distinct CDR3 sequences, 40% to 50% of which appear only once. Material: blood. These receptor sequences come from a man older than 75 in good health.

This clonotype has a count of ten or more. This chain uses TRBV29-1 with TRBJ2-5; D uncertain. The CDR3 contains 11 residues. The germline gives CDR1 SQVTM, CDR2 ANQGSEA. V was pared by 1 base and J by 5 bases, with 5 bases between. CDR3 protein: CSVEVRETQYF. The CDR3 bases are TGCAGCGTTGAAGTCCGTGAGACCCAGTACTTC.

Many counts were recorded for this clonotype. This rearrangement joins TRBV7-9 to TRBJ2-7; 7 bases fit TRBD1. Germline V lookup: CDR1 SEHNR, CDR2 FQNEAQ (reference sequence). The J segment lost 3 bases and the V segment lost 1 base, leaving 6 bases of the junction unmatched. The CDR3 consists of 15 residues. CDR3: CASSLGGQGVYEQYF. CDR3 coding DNA: TGTGCCAGCAGCTTAGGGGGTCAGGGGGTCTACGAGCAGTACTTC.

This chain connects TRBV12-3 or TRBV12-4 to TRBJ1-2; 7 nucleotides align to TRBD1. J gave up 10 bases and V 6 bases, and 14 bases lay outside the gene matches. This CDR3 has 14 amino acids. The CDR3, as DNA: TGTGCCAGCAGCCCCCGGGACAGTACACCCGACTACACCTTC. Protein product: CASSPRDSTPDYTF.

This clonotype has a handful of counts. The rearrangement links TRBV27 to TRBJ2-1; a weak D match, TRBD2 (6 bases). The V and J ends lost 5 bases and 14 bases respectively, with 19 bases between them. CDR1 is MNHEY, CDR2 SMNVEV, per germline (reference sequence). The CDR3 contains 13 residues. DNA for the CDR3: TGTGCCAGCAGTCGGGACCTTGGCGGGGATAAGTTCTTC. This codes for CASSRDLGGDKFF.

The sample holds a few counts of this clonotype. This chain connects TRBV7-8 to TRBJ2-1, with 11 bases that match TRBD2. Trimming took 4 bases from V and 7 from J; bases not matched to a gene: 9. The CDR3 consists of 16 residues. Germline CDR1 reads SGHVS; CDR2 reads FQNEAQ. CDR3 residues: CASSSPTSGIRNEQFF. As DNA, the CDR3 is TGTGCCAGCAGCTCCCCGACTAGCGGGATTCGGAATGAGCAGTTCTTC.

V gene TRBV7-9 combines with J gene TRBJ2-7, with 8 bases identical to TRBD2. After removal of 7 bases from V and 4 bases from J, the junction contained 9 bases not matched to a gene. This CDR3 spans 14 amino acids. CDR1 and CDR2 from the germline V gene are SEHNR and FQNEAQ (reference sequence). CDR3 in amino acids: CASNARASGYEQYF. CDR3 coding DNA: TGTGCCAGCAACGCCCGAGCTAGCGGGTACGAGCAGTACTTC.

This clonotype was recorded a few times. The chain joins TRBV4-3 to TRBJ1-2; D unresolved. Per germline, CDR1 LGHNA and CDR2 YSLEER. The CDR3 runs 15 residues. Trimming took off 1 base at V and 4 bases at J, with 13 bases between the two ends. CDR3 amino acids: CASSQGAIGLYGYTF. The CDR3 coding sequence is TGCGCCAGCAGCCAAGGAGCGATCGGTCTCTATGGCTACACCTTC.

The rearrangement joins TRBV28 to TRBJ2-5, with D unclear. From germline, CDR1 is MDHEN and CDR2 SYDVKM. The CDR3 length is 16 residues. V was trimmed by 4 bases and J by 1 base, leaving 16 bases between them. The DNA for the CDR3 is TGTGCCAGCAGTTACTATGGTACCAGGTTCCAAGAGACCCAGTACTTC. Protein: CASSYYGTRFQETQYF. Full variable domain (missing parts from reference TRBV28 and TRBJ2-5): DVKVTQSSRYLVKRTGEKVFLECVQDMDHENMFWYRQDPGLGLRLIYFSYDVKMKEKGDIPEGYSVSREKKERFSLILESASTNQTSMYLCASSYYGTRFQETQYFGPGTRLLVL.

This clonotype was recorded many times. J is TRBJ2-3 and V is TRBV6-6; D uncertain. V dropped 8 bases and J dropped 1 base, with 22 bases sitting between them. Germline lookup yields CDR1 MNHNY and CDR2 SVGAGI (reference sequence). The CDR3 is 17 amino acids. The CDR3 sequence: CASGIGAGRVGTDTQYF. The CDR3 DNA is TGTGCCAGCGGGATAGGAGCTGGGCGAGTGGGCACAGATACGCAGTATTTT.

V and J are TRBV7-9 and TRBJ2-7; D is undetermined. Between the trimmed V and J ends, which lost 7 bases and 2 bases, there was a span of 6 bases. CDR1 and CDR2 from the germline V gene are SEHNR and FQNEAQ (reference sequence). CDR3 size: 11 residues. Here the CDR3 DNA reads TGTGCCAGCACCGACCCCTACGAGCAGTACTTC. This translates into CASTDPYEQYF.

A few counts support this clonotype. The chain carries TRBV29-1 and TRBJ2-7; D ambiguous. Looked up from germline, CDR1 is SQVTM and CDR2 is ANQGSEA. This CDR3 is built from 13 residues. The V end was cut by 4 bases, the J end by 4 bases, with 14 bases between. The CDR3, as DNA: TGCAGCGTTGTCGTCACGAATGGGTACGAGCAGTACTTC. Translating it yields CSVVVTNGYEQYF.

This sequence joins TRBV10-3 and TRBJ2-5, with TRBD2 as a possible D gene (6 bases). The germline V gene has CDR1 ENHRY and CDR2 SYGVKD. This CDR3 comprises 16 residues. Trimming stripped 2 bases from V and 1 base from J, with 14 bases between. CDR3 nucleotides: TGTGCCATCAGTGAGCTGGCCAGGGAGGTCCAAGAGACCCAGTACTTC. Its translation is CAISELAREVQETQYF.

In its sample, this clonotype was seen a few times. The junction shows a germline mismatch at one end, possibly a read error. The gene calls are TRBV5-1 and TRBJ2-3; D is tentatively TRBD1 or TRBD2 (6 bases each). The CDR3 is 14 amino acids. Germline lookup yields CDR1 SGHRS and CDR2 YFSETQ. CDR3 residues: CASSQGTSTDTQYF. The CDR3 bases are TGTGCCAGCAGTCAGGGGACTAGCACAGATACGCAGTATTTT.

This clonotype has a handful of counts. V usage is TRBV6-1 and J usage is TRBJ2-5, with D possibly matching TRBD1 (6 bases). This CDR3 is 15 amino acids long. Germline values: CDR1 MNHNS, CDR2 SASEGT. V shed 1 base and J shed 5 bases, with 14 bases lying between them. CDR3 region: CASSEESRGRETQYF. As DNA, the CDR3 is TGTGCCAGCAGTGAAGAATCCAGGGGCCGGGAGACCCAGTACTTC.

The CDR3 DNA reads TGCAGTGCTAGAGGTCTGGCGGGAGGGTACCGTGAGCAGTTCTTC. Translated, it gives CSARGLAGGYREQFF. The V call is TRBV20-1, the J call TRBJ2-1, with 9 bases lining up with TRBD2. This CDR3 has 15 residues. Germline V gives CDR1 DFQATT, CDR2 SNEGSKA (reference sequence). V was pared by 1 base and J by 9 bases, with 10 bases of the junction left unmatched.

Remarks on this clonotype: A much larger clone differs from this one at a single base, so this may be a read error. This chain links TRBV6-5 with TRBJ2-1; the D gene could be TRBD1 or TRBD2 (5 bases each). The CDR3 extends over 15 amino acids. The germline CDR1 and CDR2 sequences are MNHEY and SVGAGI. The CDR3 spells CARSYAGSSYNEQFF. The CDR3 coding sequence is TGTGCCCGCAGTTACGCAGGGAGCTCCTACAATGAGCAGTTCTTC.

The chain combines TRBV7-2 with TRBJ1-1; TRBD1 might be the D (5 bases). Trimming left V 10 bases short and J 6 bases short, with 33 bases between. CDR3 length: 18 residues. CDR1 SGHTA and CDR2 FQGNSA come from the germline V gene. CDR3 amino acids: CATCTGPGAGKLAPEAFF. CDR3 nucleotide sequence: TGTGCCACCTGCACAGGCCCCGGGGCGGGTAAGTTGGCCCCTGAAGCTTTCTTT.